This entry is about one T cell receptor beta chain. No antigen is known for it. This sample is drawn from a study of blood T cells in healthy people across ages. The people who gave samples were healthy Caucasians from Russia, aged roughly 6 to 100. Notes on the study in general: Per million T cells, the diversity of TCR beta decreased roughly linearly as age advanced. It was not known whether donors were CMV positive (a possible confounder of expanded clonotype changes).

Together with a sample-barcoded 5' primer, a J-beta primer mix was included in a second PCR lasting roughly 6 to 12 cycles. TCRdb itself ran the 5' RACE reads through MiXCR, one entry per CDR3 protein. The table records hundreds of thousands of distinct CDR3 sequences, about 56% of them present only once. CDR1 is SGHVS, CDR2 FNYEAQ, per germline. V lost 2 bases to trimming and J lost 6 bases; unmatched junction nucleotides: 7. CDR3 size: 15 residues. Sequencing was done on a sample of blood. The rearrangement uses TRBV7-6 and TRBJ2-4, with 7 nucleotides matching TRBD1. The source of this sequence is a man in his forties in good health. CDR3 region: CASSLFAGGRNIQYF. CDR3 DNA: TGTGCCAGCAGCTTATTCGCAGGGGGTAGAAACATTCAGTACTTC.